Listed below are T cell receptor beta chains from one sample, sequenced in a study of blood T cell repertoires in COVID-19. Sequencing used immunoSEQ multiplex PCR; TCRdb keeps in-frame clones, though not all of them. The sample consists of about 110,000 clones, around 86% of them appearing once. The sample consisted of peripheral blood. The receptor source for this set is a man in his fifties with acute or convalescent COVID-19. The conserved cysteine and the conserved F or W are not part of the CDR3 here.

V: TRBV7-9
J: TRBJ1-2
CDR3: ASSFPQGRGYT

V: TRBV6-5
J: TRBJ2-7
CDR3: ASSYSGTGGYEQY

V: TRBV6-5
J: TRBJ2-7
CDR3: ASSWSLMGEQY

V: TRBV11-2
J: TRBJ2-3
CDR3: ASSTSGGAGDTQY

V: TRBV3-1/TRBV3-2
J: TRBJ1-6
CDR3: ASSQESGLLVH

V: TRBV24-1
J: TRBJ1-1
CDR3: ATSVYSGDRVCRDTEAF

V: TRBV11-2
J: TRBJ2-7
CDR3: ASSSTNSPGQGIYEQY

V: TRBV12-5
J: TRBJ2-7
CDR3: ASGLVRDTSFLEQY

V: TRBV5-1
J: TRBJ2-7
CDR3: ASSRTSGGPYEQY

V: TRBV5-6
J: TRBJ1-6
CDR3: ASSFRQTLNSPLH

V: TRBV4-1
J: TRBJ1-3
CDR3: ASSQVLAGTGNGGNTIY

V: TRBV6-1
J: TRBJ1-6
CDR3: ASSEVRGIGTLH

V: TRBV5-1
J: TRBJ2-1
CDR3: ASSSGTSGSNNEQF

V: TRBV11-2
J: TRBJ1-2
CDR3: ASSTTGGAQYGYT

V: TRBV5-6
J: TRBJ2-1
CDR3: ASSYTSGGLSDEQF

V: TRBV28
J: TRBJ2-1
CDR3: ASTFSRSSYNEQF

V: TRBV3-1/TRBV3-2
J: TRBJ2-5
CDR3: ASSQEGLAGGQETQY

V: TRBV6-1
J: TRBJ2-4
CDR3: ASSEVDRGNLRKNIQY

V: TRBV3-1/TRBV3-2
J: TRBJ1-2
CDR3: ASSPPHINYGYT

V: TRBV5-8
J: TRBJ2-7
CDR3: ASSKGQAHEQY

V: TRBV9
J: TRBJ2-7
CDR3: ASSVAGGTYEQY

V: TRBV2
J: TRBJ2-5
CDR3: ASTSSGGAGLETQY

V: TRBV6-6
J: TRBJ2-7
CDR3: ASSSTSGWSSYEQY

V: TRBV18
J: TRBJ1-4
CDR3: ASSPRSGATNEKLF

V: TRBV7-9
J: TRBJ1-1
CDR3: ASSLGGSEAF

V: TRBV7-9
J: TRBJ2-5
CDR3: ASSSYGTSGRETQY

V: TRBV7-9
J: TRBJ1-5
CDR3: ASSAGTDNQPQH

V: TRBV11-3
J: TRBJ2-7
CDR3: ASSQDRGGPYEQY

V: TRBV12-3/TRBV12-4
J: TRBJ1-2
CDR3: ASSPLVVGGYT

V: TRBV7-3
J: TRBJ2-2
CDR3: ASSLEFSGFANTGELF

V: TRBV5-1
J: TRBJ1-1
CDR3: ASSSDSTNTEAF

V: TRBV7-8
J: TRBJ1-3
CDR3: ASSPDRGRVNTIY

V: TRBV6-2/TRBV6-3
J: TRBJ1-3
CDR3: ASSPGQASSGNTIY

V: TRBV11-2
J: TRBJ2-7
CDR3: ASSLDRQGAYEQY

V: TRBV11-3
J: TRBJ2-1
CDR3: ASSLGDRGGGEQF

V: TRBV6-5
J: TRBJ2-5
CDR3: AIEAAGGRETQY

V: TRBV20-1
J: TRBJ1-2
CDR3: SASWRDGYT

V: TRBV30
J: TRBJ1-4
CDR3: AWSEGQEKLF

V: TRBV13
J: TRBJ2-7
CDR3: ASRRLAGGPDEQY